Listed below are T cell receptor beta chains from one sample, sequenced in a study of Ad26.COV2.S vaccination and SARS-CoV-2 variants. Generated by immunoSEQ multiplex PCR, the TCRdb table keeps only in-frame clones and is missing some. The sample yields about 350,000 clones, roughly 91% seen once. The sequencing here drew on peripheral blood, taken in a trial of Ad26.COV2.S vaccine versus placebo. The receptors come from a person between 18 and 59 years old who received the Ad26.COV2.S COVID-19 vaccine or a placebo. The CDR3 runs from the conserved cysteine through the conserved F or W. Fields, in order: clone size, V gene, D gene, J gene, CDR3 DNA, CDR3 protein. D genes are given only for firm matches. Where a row states a size, it is once, few, many or the class of an expanded clone; other rows omit it.

clone_size: .; v_call: TRBV6-6; d_call: .; j_call: TRBJ1-5; cdr3_nt: TGTGCCAGCAGGAGGACAGCCTCATATAGCAATCAGCCCCAGCATTTT; cdr3_aa: CASRRTASYSNQPQHF
clone_size: .; v_call: TRBV28; d_call: .; j_call: TRBJ1-6; cdr3_nt: TGTGCCAGCAATCTGTACAGGGCGGGTTCACCCCTCCACTTT; cdr3_aa: CASNLYRAGSPLHF
clone_size: .; v_call: TRBV6-4; d_call: TRBD2; j_call: TRBJ2-3; cdr3_nt: TGTGCCAGCAGGCCGGGACTATCGAAGCTGACAGATACGCAGTATTTT; cdr3_aa: CASRPGLSKLTDTQYF
clone_size: .; v_call: TRBV15; d_call: .; j_call: TRBJ2-7; cdr3_nt: TGTGCCACCAGCAGAACAGAGAACGAGCAGTACTTC; cdr3_aa: CATSRTENEQYF
clone_size: .; v_call: TRBV5-4; d_call: TRBD1; j_call: TRBJ1-4; cdr3_nt: TGTGCCAGCAGCTTGGACAGGGGGCATGAAAAACTGTTTTTT; cdr3_aa: CASSLDRGHEKLFF
clone_size: .; v_call: TRBV2; d_call: TRBD1; j_call: TRBJ1-2; cdr3_nt: TGTGCCAGCAGTACAGGGGGCGGTGGCTACACCTTC; cdr3_aa: CASSTGGGGYTF
clone_size: .; v_call: TRBV24-1; d_call: TRBD1; j_call: TRBJ2-2; cdr3_nt: TGTGCCACCAGTGGAGACAGGGGGCCTGCAGGCGGGGAGCTGTTTTTT; cdr3_aa: CATSGDRGPAGGELFF
clone_size: few; v_call: TRBV19; d_call: TRBD1; j_call: TRBJ2-2; cdr3_nt: TGTGCCAGTTCGAGACAGGGGTTTTATAGCGGCACCGGGGAGCTGTTTTTT; cdr3_aa: CASSRQGFYSGTGELFF
clone_size: .; v_call: TRBV9; d_call: .; j_call: TRBJ1-6; cdr3_nt: TGTGCCAGCAGCGTCGGACAGAGAGGTAATTCACCCCTCCACTTT; cdr3_aa: CASSVGQRGNSPLHF
clone_size: .; v_call: TRBV28; d_call: .; j_call: TRBJ1-4; cdr3_nt: TGTGCCAGCAGCAAAGGGACGGAAGACGAATGGGTTTTT; cdr3_aa: CASSKGTEDEWVF
clone_size: .; v_call: TRBV3-1/TRBV3-2; d_call: TRBD2; j_call: TRBJ2-1; cdr3_nt: TGTGCCAGCAGCCAAGATCAAGCGGGAGGCATTAATGAGCAGTTCTTC; cdr3_aa: CASSQDQAGGINEQFF
clone_size: .; v_call: TRBV7-2; d_call: .; j_call: TRBJ2-5; cdr3_nt: TGTGCCAGCAGCCTCTTCCGTGGAGGGCAAGAGACCCAGTACTTC; cdr3_aa: CASSLFRGGQETQYF
clone_size: .; v_call: TRBV5-6; d_call: .; j_call: TRBJ1-1; cdr3_nt: TGTGCCAGCAGCTTGACAGTAGTGAACACTGAAGCTTTCTTT; cdr3_aa: CASSLTVVNTEAFF
clone_size: .; v_call: TRBV6-5; d_call: .; j_call: TRBJ1-2; cdr3_nt: TGTGCCAGCAGTTCTCCCCGAGTAAGGGACATTTACACCTTC; cdr3_aa: CASSSPRVRDIYTF
clone_size: .; v_call: TRBV27; d_call: TRBD1; j_call: TRBJ2-2; cdr3_nt: TGTGCCAGCAGCCTTAATCCGGGACAGGAGAACACCGGGGAGCTGTTTTTT; cdr3_aa: CASSLNPGQENTGELFF
clone_size: .; v_call: TRBV18; d_call: .; j_call: TRBJ2-2; cdr3_nt: TGTGCCAGCTCACCACCGCCTGCGGCCCTAGCGAACACCGGGGAGCTGTTTTTT; cdr3_aa: CASSPPPAALANTGELFF
clone_size: .; v_call: TRBV6-1; d_call: .; j_call: TRBJ2-5; cdr3_nt: TGTGCCAGCAGTGAAAGCGCAGGGCCCGAGGGAGAGACCCAGTACTTC; cdr3_aa: CASSESAGPEGETQYF
clone_size: .; v_call: TRBV5-1; d_call: .; j_call: TRBJ2-2; cdr3_nt: TGCGCCAGCAGCCCCGTGGAGATCACCGGGGAGCTGTTTTTT; cdr3_aa: CASSPVEITGELFF
clone_size: .; v_call: TRBV10-3; d_call: .; j_call: TRBJ2-1; cdr3_nt: TGTGCCATCAGCGGGAGCACCCCCTACAATGAGCAGTTCTTC; cdr3_aa: CAISGSTPYNEQFF
clone_size: .; v_call: TRBV6-5; d_call: .; j_call: TRBJ2-2; cdr3_nt: TGTGCCATCAGTTCCGGGACTGGGAACACCGGGGAGCTGTTTTTT; cdr3_aa: CAISSGTGNTGELFF
clone_size: .; v_call: TRBV5-1; d_call: .; j_call: TRBJ2-5; cdr3_nt: TGCGCCAGCAGCCCTGTCAACCAAGAGACCCAGTACTTC; cdr3_aa: CASSPVNQETQYF
clone_size: once; v_call: TRBV2; d_call: TRBD1; j_call: TRBJ1-2; cdr3_nt: TGTGCCAGCAGTGAAGACAGGGGGCGCACAAAAGGCTACACCTTC; cdr3_aa: CASSEDRGRTKGYTF
clone_size: .; v_call: TRBV6-1; d_call: .; j_call: TRBJ1-3; cdr3_nt: TGTGCCAGCAGTGCGGGATTTACTAGTGGCAGAAACACCATATATTTT; cdr3_aa: CASSAGFTSGRNTIYF
clone_size: .; v_call: TRBV2; d_call: .; j_call: TRBJ1-3; cdr3_nt: TGTGCCAGCAGTGTGGGGGTTTTAACTGGAAACACCATATATTTT; cdr3_aa: CASSVGVLTGNTIYF
clone_size: few; v_call: TRBV3-1/TRBV3-2; d_call: .; j_call: TRBJ1-2; cdr3_nt: TGTGCCAGCAGCCAAGATATCGAGGGGAACTATGGCTACACCTTC; cdr3_aa: CASSQDIEGNYGYTF
clone_size: few; v_call: TRBV4-1; d_call: TRBD2; j_call: TRBJ2-7; cdr3_nt: TGCGCCAGCAGCCATCCTAGCGGGAGGGGCGACGAGCAGTACTTC; cdr3_aa: CASSHPSGRGDEQYF
clone_size: .; v_call: TRBV21-1; d_call: .; j_call: TRBJ2-1; cdr3_nt: TGTGCCAGCAGCAAAATAACCGGGTGTAAGATATACAATGAGCAGTTCTTC; cdr3_aa: CASSKITGCKIYNEQFF
clone_size: .; v_call: TRBV3-1/TRBV3-2; d_call: TRBD2; j_call: TRBJ2-5; cdr3_nt: TGTGCCAGCAGCCAAGACCCTAGCGGGGGGCTAGGGGAGACCCAGTACTTC; cdr3_aa: CASSQDPSGGLGETQYF
clone_size: .; v_call: TRBV5-8; d_call: .; j_call: TRBJ2-1; cdr3_nt: TGTGCCAGCAGCTTTCTCGGGACGCCGCAGTTCTTC; cdr3_aa: CASSFLGTPQFF
clone_size: once; v_call: TRBV9; d_call: .; j_call: TRBJ1-4; cdr3_nt: TGTGCCAGCAGCGGACAGCCTAATGAAAAACTGTTTTTT; cdr3_aa: CASSGQPNEKLFF
clone_size: .; v_call: TRBV27; d_call: .; j_call: TRBJ2-2; cdr3_nt: TGTGCCAGCAGTTTAGCGGTGAACACCGGGGAGCTGTTTTTT; cdr3_aa: CASSLAVNTGELFF
clone_size: once; v_call: TRBV2; d_call: .; j_call: TRBJ2-1; cdr3_nt: TGTGCCAGCAGCCCCCGGGAAAACCCCAATGAGCAGTTCTTC; cdr3_aa: CASSPRENPNEQFF
clone_size: .; v_call: TRBV6-5; d_call: .; j_call: TRBJ2-1; cdr3_nt: TGTGCCGGTGGACAGCCCGCGGACTACAATGAGCAGTTCTTC; cdr3_aa: CAGGQPADYNEQFF
clone_size: .; v_call: TRBV7-6; d_call: .; j_call: TRBJ1-1; cdr3_nt: TGTGCCAGCAGCTCCTCCTCGCGGGGCCGGAGCACTGAAGCTTTCTTT; cdr3_aa: CASSSSSRGRSTEAFF
clone_size: .; v_call: TRBV7-9; d_call: .; j_call: TRBJ2-2; cdr3_nt: TGTGCCAGCAGCCAAACCAGACAGGTATTCGGGGAGCTGTTTTTT; cdr3_aa: CASSQTRQVFGELFF
clone_size: once; v_call: TRBV18; d_call: .; j_call: TRBJ1-4; cdr3_nt: TGTGCCAGCTCACCAGCCAGGCAGCCAACTAATGAAAAACTGTTTTTT; cdr3_aa: CASSPARQPTNEKLFF
clone_size: .; v_call: TRBV6-6; d_call: .; j_call: TRBJ1-6; cdr3_nt: TGTGCCAGCAGTTACCCCGGGCTGGGCCAGAATTCACCCCTCCACTTT; cdr3_aa: CASSYPGLGQNSPLHF
clone_size: once; v_call: TRBV28; d_call: TRBD1; j_call: TRBJ1-6; cdr3_nt: TGTGCCAGCCACCGGGACAGCGGGGGAGACTCACCCCTCCACTTT; cdr3_aa: CASHRDSGGDSPLHF
clone_size: .; v_call: TRBV11-2; d_call: .; j_call: TRBJ2-7; cdr3_nt: TGTGCCAGCAGCTTACCAAAAAGGCACCTCTGGGAGCAGTACTTC; cdr3_aa: CASSLPKRHLWEQYF
clone_size: .; v_call: TRBV10-1; d_call: .; j_call: TRBJ2-2; cdr3_nt: TGCGCCAGCAGTGACCAACCTAGTACCGGGGAGCTGTTTTTT; cdr3_aa: CASSDQPSTGELFF
clone_size: .; v_call: TRBV27; d_call: .; j_call: TRBJ2-7; cdr3_nt: TGTGCCAGCAGCCATGGGACGGGGATGTACGAGCAGTACTTC; cdr3_aa: CASSHGTGMYEQYF
clone_size: .; v_call: TRBV15; d_call: .; j_call: TRBJ1-6; cdr3_nt: TGTGCCACCAGCAGAGCCGGTAAGGTCAGCCCCAATTCACCCCTCCACTTT; cdr3_aa: CATSRAGKVSPNSPLHF